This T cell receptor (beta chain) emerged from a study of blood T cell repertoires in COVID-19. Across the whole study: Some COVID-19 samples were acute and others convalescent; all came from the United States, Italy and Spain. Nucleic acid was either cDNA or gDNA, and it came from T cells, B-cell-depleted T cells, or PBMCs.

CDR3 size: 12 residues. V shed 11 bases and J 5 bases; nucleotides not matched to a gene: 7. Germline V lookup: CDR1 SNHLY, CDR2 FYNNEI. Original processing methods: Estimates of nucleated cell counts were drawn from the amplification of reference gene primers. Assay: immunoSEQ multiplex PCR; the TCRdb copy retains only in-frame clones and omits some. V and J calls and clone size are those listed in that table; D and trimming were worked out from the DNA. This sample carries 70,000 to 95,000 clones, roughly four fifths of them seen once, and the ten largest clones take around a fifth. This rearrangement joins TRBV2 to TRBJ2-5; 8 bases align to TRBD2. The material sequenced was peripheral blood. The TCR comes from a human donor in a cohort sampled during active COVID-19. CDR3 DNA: TGTGCCGGGGGACTAGAAATGGAGACCCAGTACTTC. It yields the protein CAGGLEMETQYF.